This TCR beta chain is drawn from a study of shared clonotypes between healthy human individuals. The study's findings and limits: Estimated richness was generally greater in naive than memory subsets. Deeper or shallower sequencing was expected to change how clonotypes are shared among donors.

As to this clone: Its specificity is unknown.

Measured with immunoSEQ multiplex PCR; TCRdb has only the in-frame clones, and not every one. Altogether 730,000 or so clones are present, more than 70% being singletons, with the ten largest covering under 2%. The sequenced material came from memory CD4+ T cells sorted from blood. Subset reported: CD45RA-negative fraction. This TCR was sampled from a woman aged 25 to 39 in good health.

CDR3 in amino acids: CASSQQGDQPQHF. The CDR3 DNA reads TGTGCCAGCTCACAACAGGGGGATCAGCCCCAGCATTTT. V gene TRBV18 combines with J gene TRBJ1-5; 8 nucleotides agree with TRBD1. Germline CDR1 reads KGHSH; CDR2 reads LQKENI. After removal of 4 bases from V and 5 bases from J, the junction contained 1 base not matched to a gene. The length of the CDR3 is 13 residues.